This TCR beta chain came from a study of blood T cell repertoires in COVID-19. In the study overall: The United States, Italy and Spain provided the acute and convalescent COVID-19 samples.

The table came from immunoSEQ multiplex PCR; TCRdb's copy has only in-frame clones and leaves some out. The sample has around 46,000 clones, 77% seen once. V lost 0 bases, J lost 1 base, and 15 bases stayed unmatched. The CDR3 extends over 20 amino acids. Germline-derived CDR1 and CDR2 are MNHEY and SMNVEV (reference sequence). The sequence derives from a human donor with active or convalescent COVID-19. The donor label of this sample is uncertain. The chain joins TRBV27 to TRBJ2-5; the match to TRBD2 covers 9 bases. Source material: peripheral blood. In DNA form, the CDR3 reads TGTGCCAGCAGTTTATCTTTCGGGTTTGCAAGCGGGAGGACCCAAGAGACCCAGTACTTC. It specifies CASSLSFGFASGRTQETQYF.